This T cell receptor (beta chain) was observed in a study of beta chain features in type 1 diabetes (dated by TCRdb to 2017 to 2018). Study-wide context: Mean age, gender distribution, total cell number and subset yield were not different between patients and healthy donors. Whereas all 30 or so donors provided naive and central memory subsets, regulatory and stem cell-like memory subsets were isolated from just 8 patients and roughly eight healthy donors. A total of roughly 98,000,000 sorted cells were examined across all samples, and a strong correlation was observed between cell number per subset and RNA yield. The study compared the TCRB repertoires of sorted circulating CD4+ T cell subsets in recently diagnosed type 1 diabetes patients with those in matched healthy donors.

V loses 0 bases, J loses 2 bases, and the germline ends lie 13 bases apart. From the cysteine through the phenylalanine, the CDR3 covers 16 amino acids. Just the 48-base CDR3 DNA is kept, in frame starting at base 1. The germline V gene provides CDR1 MNHEY and CDR2 SVGAGI. This clone turned up a few times. Its antigen remains undetermined. Base qualities were left out, and no much larger clone turns up one base away. The entire isolated RNA was reverse transcribed using the High Capacity cDNA Reverse Transcription Kit, and thus expressed TCRB transcripts were sequenced. Naive, central memory and regulatory T cell samples underwent deep immunoSEQ sequencing, averaging around 4 million total reads per sample. After sorted cells were lysed in RLT buffer, RNA was extracted with DNase-treated RNeasy Micro or Mini kits, with the choice depending on cell number. Each cell subset was processed on its own to prevent cross-contamination, while patient and healthy donor samples were processed together. The immunoSEQ multiplex PCR was used to amplify TCRB sequences from cDNA, generating 87-bp fragments that spanned the CDR3 region. The amplicons were sequenced using the Illumina HiSeq platform. Under the source paper's analysis protocol: PCR bias was corrected computationally using synthetic template baselines, and reads within Hamming distance 2 were collapsed, with unmergeable singletons discarded. By aligning reads against IMGT, V, D and J genes, CDR3 length, and insertions or deletions at six rearrangement sites were assigned. Within each subset, clonotype counts were normalized to sorted cell number, after which true diversity and Gini coefficients were computed with the tcR R package. The overlap coefficient, calculated on TCRB nucleotide sequences, was used to quantify repertoire sharing. Imported from immuneACCESS, the table was reduced by TCRdb to in-frame sequences with V and J called. These copies leave out some clones; in studies compared against another copy, an unresolved V gene accounts for under half, and the cause of the remainder is not known. V and J calls and clone size are those listed in that table; D and trimming were worked out from the DNA. The sample contains about 160,000 clones, approximately 8.1% of them found a single time. More than 0.75% of the sample lies in the top ten.

Results and caveats for the whole study, not just this receptor: Patients with type 1 diabetes made fewer insertions and deleted more nucleotides at VDJ recombination sites, implying thymic rearrangement abnormalities. The naive, central memory and regulatory TCRB repertoires appeared to resemble one another more closely among patients than among healthy donors. A moderate but significant shortening of TCRB CDR3 length was observed in type 1 diabetes patients in all four CD4+ subsets. Because cDNA was sequenced instead of genomic DNA, activated cells with high expression could be over-represented, although the groups did not differ in activation or CD3 levels. HLA sub-analyses involved small numbers of individuals, so any influence of HLA type on TCRB rearrangement remained unresolved. Shorter templates might be favored by PCR, yet because patient and control samples were amplified and corrected together, any such skew would affect both groups equally.

A single peripheral blood draw of around 100 mL on average was collected from each donor into heparinised tubes. Using a panel that included CD45RO, CCR7, CD25, CD127, CD95 and CD27, naive, central memory, regulatory and stem cell-like memory CD4+ T cells were sorted on a BD FACSAria II. Every sorted population had a purity above 95%. PBMCs were isolated immediately by Lymphoprep density gradient centrifugation and stained directly without culture. So that batch effects would be minimized, each experiment stained and sorted samples in pairs, pairing one healthy donor with one patient. This clonotype originated in a woman in her thirties or forties with type 1 diabetes. The source material was central memory CD4+ T cells from blood. The chain is encoded by TRBV6-5 joined to TRBJ2-5, and TRBD1 may be the D gene, going by 6 matching bases. The bases are TGTGCCAGCAGTTACTCGCCCGACAGGCGACAAGAGACCCAGTACTTC. Its product reads: CASSYSPDRRQETQYF.